This T cell receptor beta chain was captured by sequencing in a study of cytomegalovirus exposure and HLA in healthy donors. Study outcomes and limitations: The study listed roughly 150 cytomegalovirus-associated TCR beta chains. Many donors shared some public TCRs, even though most TCR sequences were rare. The classifier reportedly diagnosed cytomegalovirus status with high sensitivity and specificity.

As to this clone: The antigen is unknown.

The germline gives CDR1 SGHVS, CDR2 FQNEAQ. The CDR3 extends over 14 amino acids. V shed 5 bases, J shed 2 bases, and the junction held 3 bases outside the gene matches. The repertoire was sequenced with immunoSEQ multiplex PCR; TCRdb's copy has only in-frame clones and lacks some. The sample carries around 160,000 clones, more than 70% recorded once. The material sequenced was PBMCs. The TCR was taken from a man aged 18-30 years in good health and CMV-seronegative. This chain links TRBV7-8 with TRBJ2-7; TRBD2 matches at 10 bases. CDR3 in amino acids: CASSATSGAYEQYF. CDR3 nucleotides: TGTGCCAGCAGCGCAACTAGCGGGGCCTACGAGCAGTACTTC.